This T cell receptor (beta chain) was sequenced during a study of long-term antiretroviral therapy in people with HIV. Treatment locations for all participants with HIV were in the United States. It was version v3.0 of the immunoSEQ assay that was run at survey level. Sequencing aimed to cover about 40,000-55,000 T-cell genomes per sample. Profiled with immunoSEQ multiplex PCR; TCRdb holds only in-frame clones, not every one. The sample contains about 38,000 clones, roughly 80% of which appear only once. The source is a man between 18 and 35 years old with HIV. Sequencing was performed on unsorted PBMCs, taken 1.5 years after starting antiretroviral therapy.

The DNA of the CDR3 is TGTGCCAGCAGCCCGAGGACTAGCGGGAACGAGCAGTACTTC. Its protein product is CASSPRTSGNEQYF. The chain joins TRBV7-2 to TRBJ2-7; 12 bases agree with TRBD2. CDR3 length: 14 amino acids. The germline CDR1 and CDR2 sequences are SGHTA and FQGNSA. V was clipped by 5 bases and J by 5 bases; unmatched bases: 4.